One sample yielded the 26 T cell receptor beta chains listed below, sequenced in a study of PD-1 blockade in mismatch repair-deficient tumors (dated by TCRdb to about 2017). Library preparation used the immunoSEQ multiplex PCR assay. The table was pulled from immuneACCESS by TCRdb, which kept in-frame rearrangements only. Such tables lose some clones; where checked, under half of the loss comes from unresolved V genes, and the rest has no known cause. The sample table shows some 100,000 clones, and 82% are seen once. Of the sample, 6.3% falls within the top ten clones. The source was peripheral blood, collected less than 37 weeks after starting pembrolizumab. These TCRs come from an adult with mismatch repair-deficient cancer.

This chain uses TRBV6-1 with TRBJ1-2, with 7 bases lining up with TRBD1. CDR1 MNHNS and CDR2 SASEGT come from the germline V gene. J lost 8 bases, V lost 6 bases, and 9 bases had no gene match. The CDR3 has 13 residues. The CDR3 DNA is TGTGCCAGCAGGGCGACAGGGAGGAGCGGCTACACCTTC. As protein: CASRATGRSGYTF.

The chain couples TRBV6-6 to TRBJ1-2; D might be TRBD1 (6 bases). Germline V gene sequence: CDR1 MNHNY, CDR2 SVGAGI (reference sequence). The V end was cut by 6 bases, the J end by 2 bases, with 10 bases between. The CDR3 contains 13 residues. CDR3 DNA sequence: TGTGCCAGCAGCCTCGGACAGAACTATGGCTACACCTTC. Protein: CASSLGQNYGYTF.

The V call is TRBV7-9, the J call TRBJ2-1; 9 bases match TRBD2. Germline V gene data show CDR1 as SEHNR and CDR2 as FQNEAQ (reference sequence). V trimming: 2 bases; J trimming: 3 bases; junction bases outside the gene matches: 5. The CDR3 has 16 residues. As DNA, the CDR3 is TGTGCCAGCAGCTTATCCCTGACTAGCGGCTACAATGAGCAGTTCTTC. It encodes CASSLSLTSGYNEQFF.

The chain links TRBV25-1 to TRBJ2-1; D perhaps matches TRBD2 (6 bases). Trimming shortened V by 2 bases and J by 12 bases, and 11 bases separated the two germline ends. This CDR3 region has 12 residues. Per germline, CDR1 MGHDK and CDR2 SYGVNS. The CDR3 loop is CASSEGRDLQFF. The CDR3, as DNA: TGTGCCAGCAGTGAAGGCCGGGACTTGCAGTTCTTC.

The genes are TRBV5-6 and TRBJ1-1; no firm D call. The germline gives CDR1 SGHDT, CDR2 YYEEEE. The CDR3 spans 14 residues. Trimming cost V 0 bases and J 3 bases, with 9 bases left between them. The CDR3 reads CASSLGARDTEAFF. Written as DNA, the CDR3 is TGTGCCAGCAGCTTGGGGGCGCGGGACACTGAAGCTTTCTTT. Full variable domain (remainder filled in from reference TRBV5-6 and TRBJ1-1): DAGVTQSPTHLIKTRGQQVTLRCSPKSGHDTVSWYQQALGQGPQFIFQYYEEEERQRGNFPDRFSGHQFPNYSSELNVNALLLGDSALYLCASSLGARDTEAFFGQGTRLTVV.

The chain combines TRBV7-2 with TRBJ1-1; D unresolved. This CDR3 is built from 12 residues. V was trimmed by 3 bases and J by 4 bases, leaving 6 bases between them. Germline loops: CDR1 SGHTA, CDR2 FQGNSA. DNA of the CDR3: TGTGCCAGCAGCTTCGGAGTCACTGAAGCTTTCTTT. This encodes CASSFGVTEAFF.

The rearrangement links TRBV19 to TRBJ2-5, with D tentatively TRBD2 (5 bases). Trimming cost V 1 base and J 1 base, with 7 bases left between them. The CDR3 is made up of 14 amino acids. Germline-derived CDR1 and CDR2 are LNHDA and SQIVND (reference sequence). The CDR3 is CASSIGGSQETQYF. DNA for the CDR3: TGTGCCAGTAGTATAGGCGGGTCCCAAGAGACCCAGTACTTC.

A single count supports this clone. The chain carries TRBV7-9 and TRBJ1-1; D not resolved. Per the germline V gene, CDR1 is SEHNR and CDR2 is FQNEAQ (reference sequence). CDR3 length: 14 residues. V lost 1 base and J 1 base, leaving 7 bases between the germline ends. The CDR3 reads CASSLVQANTEAFF. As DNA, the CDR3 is TGTGCCAGCAGCTTAGTGCAGGCGAACACTGAAGCTTTCTTT.

The chain's CDR3 is CASSSGPNEKLFF. The CDR3 bases are TGCGCCAGCAGCTCCGGGCCTAATGAAAAACTGTTTTTT. J is TRBJ1-4 and V is TRBV5-1; no clear D. The V end was cut by 3 bases, the J end by 3 bases, with 6 bases between. Germline values: CDR1 SGHRS, CDR2 YFSETQ. The CDR3 is made up of 13 amino acids.

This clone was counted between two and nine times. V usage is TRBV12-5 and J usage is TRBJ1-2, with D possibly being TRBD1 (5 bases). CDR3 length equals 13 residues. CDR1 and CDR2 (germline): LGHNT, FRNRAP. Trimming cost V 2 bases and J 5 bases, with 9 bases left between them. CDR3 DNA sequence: TGTGCTAGTGGTTTGCCAGGGCAATATGGCTACACCTTC. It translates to CASGLPGQYGYTF.

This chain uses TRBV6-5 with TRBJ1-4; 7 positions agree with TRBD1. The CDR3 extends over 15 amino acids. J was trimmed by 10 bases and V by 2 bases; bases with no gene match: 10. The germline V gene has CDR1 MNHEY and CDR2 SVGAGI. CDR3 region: CASSYGRTGEVKLFF. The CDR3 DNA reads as TGTGCCAGCAGTTACGGTAGAACAGGGGAGGTAAAACTGTTTTTT.

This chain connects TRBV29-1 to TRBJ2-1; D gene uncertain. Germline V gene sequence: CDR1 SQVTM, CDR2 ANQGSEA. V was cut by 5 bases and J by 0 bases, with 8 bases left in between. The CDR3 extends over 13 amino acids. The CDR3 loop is CSVQADSYNEQFF. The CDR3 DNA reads TGCAGCGTTCAAGCCGACTCCTACAATGAGCAGTTCTTC.

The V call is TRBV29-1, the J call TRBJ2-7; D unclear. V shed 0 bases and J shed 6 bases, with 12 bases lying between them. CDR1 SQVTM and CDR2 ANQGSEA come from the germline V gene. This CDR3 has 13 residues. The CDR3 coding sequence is TGCAGCGTTGAAGATTGGGAATTCTCCGAGCAGTACTTC. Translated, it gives CSVEDWEFSEQYF.

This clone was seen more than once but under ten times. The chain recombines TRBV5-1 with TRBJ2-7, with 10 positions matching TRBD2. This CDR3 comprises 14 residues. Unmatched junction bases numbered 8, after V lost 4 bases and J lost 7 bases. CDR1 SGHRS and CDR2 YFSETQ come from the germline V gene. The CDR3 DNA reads TGCGCCAGCAGCCCCGGGACTAGCGCCACGGAGCAGTACTTC. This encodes CASSPGTSATEQYF. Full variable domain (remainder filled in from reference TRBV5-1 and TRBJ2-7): KAGVTQTPRYLIKTRGQQVTLSCSPISGHRSVSWYQQTPGQGLQFLFEYFSETQRNKGNFPGRFSGRQFSNSRSEMNVSTLELGDSALYLCASSPGTSATEQYFGPGTRLTVT.

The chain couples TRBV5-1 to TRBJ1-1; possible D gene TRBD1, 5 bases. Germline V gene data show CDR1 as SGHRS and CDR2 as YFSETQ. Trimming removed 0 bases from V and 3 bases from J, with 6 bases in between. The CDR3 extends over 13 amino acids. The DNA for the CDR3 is TGCGCCAGCAGCTTGGCCAGGGACACTGAAGCTTTCTTT. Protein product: CASSLARDTEAFF. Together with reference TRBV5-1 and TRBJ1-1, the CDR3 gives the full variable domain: KAGVTQTPRYLIKTRGQQVTLSCSPISGHRSVSWYQQTPGQGLQFLFEYFSETQRNKGNFPGRFSGRQFSNSRSEMNVSTLELGDSALYLCASSLARDTEAFFGQGTRLTVV.

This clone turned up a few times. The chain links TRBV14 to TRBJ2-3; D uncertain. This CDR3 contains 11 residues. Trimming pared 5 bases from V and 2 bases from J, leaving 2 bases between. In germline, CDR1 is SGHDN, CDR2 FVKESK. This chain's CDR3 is CASSFTDTQYF. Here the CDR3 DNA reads TGTGCCAGCAGCTTCACAGATACGCAGTATTTT.

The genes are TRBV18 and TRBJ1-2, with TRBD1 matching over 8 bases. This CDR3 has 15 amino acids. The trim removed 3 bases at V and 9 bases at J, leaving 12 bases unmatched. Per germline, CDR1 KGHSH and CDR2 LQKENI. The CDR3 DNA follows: TGTGCCAGCTCACCCGGACAAACGGACAGGGATCGCTACACCTTC. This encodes CASSPGQTDRDRYTF.

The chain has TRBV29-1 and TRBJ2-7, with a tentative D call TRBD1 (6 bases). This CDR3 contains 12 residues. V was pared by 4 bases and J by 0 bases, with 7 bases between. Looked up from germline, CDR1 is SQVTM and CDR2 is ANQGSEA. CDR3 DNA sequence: TGCAGCGTTGCGACAGGCTCCTACGAGCAGTACTTC. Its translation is CSVATGSYEQYF.

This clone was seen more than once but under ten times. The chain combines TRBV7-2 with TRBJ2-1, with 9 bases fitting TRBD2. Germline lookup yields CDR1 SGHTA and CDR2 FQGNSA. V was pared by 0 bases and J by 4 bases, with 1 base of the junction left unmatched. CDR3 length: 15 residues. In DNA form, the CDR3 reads TGTGCCAGCAGCTTAGCCACTAGCGGGTACAATGAGCAGTTCTTC. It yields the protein CASSLATSGYNEQFF.

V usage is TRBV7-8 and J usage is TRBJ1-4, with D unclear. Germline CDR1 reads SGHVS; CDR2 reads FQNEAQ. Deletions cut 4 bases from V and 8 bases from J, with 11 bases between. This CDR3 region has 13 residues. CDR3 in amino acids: CASSSAAREKLFF. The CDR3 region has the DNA TGTGCCAGCAGCTCCGCGGCCCGGGAAAAACTGTTTTTT.

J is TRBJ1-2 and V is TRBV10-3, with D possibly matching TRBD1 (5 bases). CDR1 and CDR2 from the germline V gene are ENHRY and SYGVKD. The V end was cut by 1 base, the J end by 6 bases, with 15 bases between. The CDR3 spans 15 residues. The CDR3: CAISEFPRVSDGYTF. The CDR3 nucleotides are TGTGCCATCAGTGAGTTCCCCAGGGTATCGGATGGCTACACCTTC.

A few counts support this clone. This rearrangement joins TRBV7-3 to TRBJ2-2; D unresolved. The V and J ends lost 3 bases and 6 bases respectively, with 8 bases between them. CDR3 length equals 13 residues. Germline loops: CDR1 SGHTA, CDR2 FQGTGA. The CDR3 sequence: CASSFRVAGELFF. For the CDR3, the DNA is TGTGCCAGCAGCTTCCGGGTCGCCGGGGAGCTGTTTTTT.

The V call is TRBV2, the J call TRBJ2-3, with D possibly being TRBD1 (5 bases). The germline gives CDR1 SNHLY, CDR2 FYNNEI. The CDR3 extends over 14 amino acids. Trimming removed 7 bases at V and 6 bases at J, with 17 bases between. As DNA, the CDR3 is TGTGCCAGCAAGGGCAGGGCGAACAACGATACGCAGTATTTT. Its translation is CASKGRANNDTQYF.

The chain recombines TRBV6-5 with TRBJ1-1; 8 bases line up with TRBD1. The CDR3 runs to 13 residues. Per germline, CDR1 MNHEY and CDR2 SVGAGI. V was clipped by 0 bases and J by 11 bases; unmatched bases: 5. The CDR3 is CASSYSADRDAFF. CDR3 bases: TGTGCCAGCAGTTACTCGGCGGACAGGGACGCTTTCTTT.

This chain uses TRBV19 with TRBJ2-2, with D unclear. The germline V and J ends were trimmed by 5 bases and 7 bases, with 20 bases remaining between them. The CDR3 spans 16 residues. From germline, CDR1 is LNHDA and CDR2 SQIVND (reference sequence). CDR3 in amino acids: CASSSPQFDLLGELFF. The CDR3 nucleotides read TGTGCCAGTAGTTCCCCACAATTTGACCTTCTCGGGGAGCTGTTTTTT.

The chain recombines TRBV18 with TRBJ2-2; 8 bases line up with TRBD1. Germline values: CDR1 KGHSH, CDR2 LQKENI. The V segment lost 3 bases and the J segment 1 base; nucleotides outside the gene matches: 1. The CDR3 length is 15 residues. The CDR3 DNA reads TGTGCCAGCTCACCCGGGACAGGGAACACCGGGGAGCTGTTTTTT. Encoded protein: CASSPGTGNTGELFF.